These 3 T cell receptor beta chains were all obtained from the same sample, sequenced in a study of T cell responses to AZD1222 COVID-19 vaccine. Sequencing was performed with immunoSEQ multiplex PCR; in TCRdb, only in-frame clones are kept and a portion is missing. The sample has around 140,000 clones, 92% seen once. The sequencing here drew on peripheral blood, taken on day 0 of AZD1222 vaccination. Receptors were obtained from an adult in good health.

The rearrangement joins TRBV10-1 to TRBJ1-1; D is ambiguous. V was trimmed by 2 bases and J by 2 bases, leaving 3 bases between them. The germline V gene encodes CDR1 WNHNN and CDR2 SYGVQD (reference sequence). The CDR3 sequence is 12 residues long. The chain's CDR3 is CASSEGNTEAFF. The CDR3 nucleotides are TGCGCCAGCAGTGAGGGAAACACTGAAGCTTTCTTT.

The chain uses TRBV7-9 and TRBJ1-2; D might be TRBD1 (5 bases). V shed 3 bases and J shed 4 bases, with 9 bases lying between them. This CDR3 comprises 13 residues. The germline gives CDR1 SEHNR, CDR2 FQNEAQ (reference sequence). The CDR3 DNA reads TGTGCCAGCAGCTTGGGGGAGGGCTATGGCTACACCTTC. Translation: CASSLGEGYGYTF.

In this sample, this clone turned up once. CDR3 region: CASSFGTGLNYGYTF. In DNA, the CDR3 is TGTGCCAGCAGCTTCGGAACAGGGTTAAACTATGGCTACACCTTC. V gene TRBV7-2 combines with J gene TRBJ1-2; possible D gene TRBD1, 6 bases. The CDR3 length is 15 residues. Germline CDR1 SGHTA, CDR2 FQGNSA. Trimming took off 3 bases at V and 2 bases at J, with 13 bases between the two ends. Supplemented by reference TRBV7-2 and TRBJ1-2, the full variable domain reads GAGVSQSPSNKVTEKGKDVELRCDPISGHTALYWYRQSLGQGLEFLIYFQGNSAPDKSGLPSDRFSAERTGGSVSTLTIQRTQQEDSAVYLCASSFGTGLNYGYTFGSGTRLTVV.